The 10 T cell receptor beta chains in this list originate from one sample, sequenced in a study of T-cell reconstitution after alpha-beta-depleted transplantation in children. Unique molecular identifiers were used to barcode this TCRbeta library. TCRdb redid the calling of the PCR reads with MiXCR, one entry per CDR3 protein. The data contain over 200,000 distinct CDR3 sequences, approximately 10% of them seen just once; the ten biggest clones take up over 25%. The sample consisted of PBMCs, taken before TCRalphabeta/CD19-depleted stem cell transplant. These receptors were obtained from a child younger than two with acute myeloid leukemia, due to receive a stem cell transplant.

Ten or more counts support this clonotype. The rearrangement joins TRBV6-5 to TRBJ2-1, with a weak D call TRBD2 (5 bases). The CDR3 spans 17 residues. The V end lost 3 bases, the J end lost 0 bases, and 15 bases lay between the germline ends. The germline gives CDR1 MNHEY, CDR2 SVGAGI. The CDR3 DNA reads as TGTGCCAGCAGTTATCCTTTTGGGCGGGCCTCCTACAATGAGCAGTTCTTC. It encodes CASSYPFGRASYNEQFF.

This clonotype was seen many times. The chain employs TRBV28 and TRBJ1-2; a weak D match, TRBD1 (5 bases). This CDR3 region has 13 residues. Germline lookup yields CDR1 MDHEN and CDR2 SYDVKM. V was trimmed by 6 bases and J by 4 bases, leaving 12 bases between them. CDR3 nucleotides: TGTGCCAGCAGATCTTGGGGCGTCTATGGCTACACCTTC. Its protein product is CASRSWGVYGYTF.

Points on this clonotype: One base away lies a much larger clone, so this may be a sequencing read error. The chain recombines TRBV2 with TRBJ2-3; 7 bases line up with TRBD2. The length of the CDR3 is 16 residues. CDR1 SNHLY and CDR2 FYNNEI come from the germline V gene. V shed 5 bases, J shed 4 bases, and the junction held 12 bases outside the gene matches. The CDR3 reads CASSSRAGRPSDTQYF. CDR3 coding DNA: TGTGCCAGCAGTTCCAGAGCGGGGCGGCCATCAGATACGCAGTATTTT.

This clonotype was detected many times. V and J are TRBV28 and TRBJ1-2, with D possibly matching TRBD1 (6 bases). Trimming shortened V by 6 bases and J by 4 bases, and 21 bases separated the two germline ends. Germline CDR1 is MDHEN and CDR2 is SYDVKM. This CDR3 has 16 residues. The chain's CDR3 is CASSHPRPGAGYGYTF. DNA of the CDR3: TGTGCCAGCAGCCACCCCCGGCCGGGGGCGGGCTATGGCTACACCTTC.

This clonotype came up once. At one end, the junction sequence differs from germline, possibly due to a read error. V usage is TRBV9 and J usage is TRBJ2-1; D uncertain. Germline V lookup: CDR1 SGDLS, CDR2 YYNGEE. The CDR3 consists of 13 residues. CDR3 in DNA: TGTGCCAACAGCGTAGGGTCCTACAATGAGCAGTTCTTC. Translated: CANSVGSYNEQFF. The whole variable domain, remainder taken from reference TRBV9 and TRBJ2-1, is DSGVTQTPKHLITATGQRVTLRCSPRSGDLSVYWYQQSLDQGLQFLIQYYNGEERAKGNILERFSAQQFPDLHSELNLSSLELGDSALYFCANSVGSYNEQFFGPGTRLTVL.

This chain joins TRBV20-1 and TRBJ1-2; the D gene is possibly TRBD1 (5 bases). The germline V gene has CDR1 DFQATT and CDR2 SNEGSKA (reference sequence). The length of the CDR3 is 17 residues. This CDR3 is CSARGQDSGSSNYGYTF. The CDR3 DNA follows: TGCAGCGCCCGGGGCCAGGATAGTGGATCGTCGAACTATGGCTACACCTTC.

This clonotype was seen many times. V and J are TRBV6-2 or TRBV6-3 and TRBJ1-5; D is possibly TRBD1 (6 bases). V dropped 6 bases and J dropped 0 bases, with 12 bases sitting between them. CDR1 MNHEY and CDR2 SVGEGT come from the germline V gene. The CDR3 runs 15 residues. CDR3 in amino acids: CASRRGAYSNQPQHF. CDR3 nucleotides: TGTGCCAGCAGACGGGGGGCGTATAGCAATCAGCCCCAGCATTTT.

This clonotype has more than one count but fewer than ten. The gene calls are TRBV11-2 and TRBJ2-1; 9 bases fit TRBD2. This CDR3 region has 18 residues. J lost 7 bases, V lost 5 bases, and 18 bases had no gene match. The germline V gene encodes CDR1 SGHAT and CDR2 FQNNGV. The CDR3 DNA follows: TGTGCCAGCAGCCTCAGGGGGGGCGGGAGGGCCGCGTGGAATGAGCAGTTCTTC. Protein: CASSLRGGGRAAWNEQFF.

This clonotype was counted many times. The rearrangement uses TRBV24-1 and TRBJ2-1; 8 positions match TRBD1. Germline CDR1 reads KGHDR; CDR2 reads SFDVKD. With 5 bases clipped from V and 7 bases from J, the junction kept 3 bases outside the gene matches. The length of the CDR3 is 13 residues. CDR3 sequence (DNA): TGTGCCACCAGTGGGACAGGGTTAAATGAGCAGTTCTTC. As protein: CATSGTGLNEQFF.

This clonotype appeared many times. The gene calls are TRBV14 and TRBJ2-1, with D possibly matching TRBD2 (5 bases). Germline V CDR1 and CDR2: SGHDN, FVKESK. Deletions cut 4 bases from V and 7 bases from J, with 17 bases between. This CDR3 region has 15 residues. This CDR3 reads CASSPAPGRRNEQFF. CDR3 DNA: TGTGCCAGCAGCCCCGCCCCAGGCAGGAGGAATGAGCAGTTCTTC. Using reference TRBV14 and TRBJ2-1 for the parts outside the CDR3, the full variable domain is EAGVTQFPSHSVIEKGQTVTLRCDPISGHDNLYWYRRVMGKEIKFLLHFVKESKQDESGMPNNRFLAERTGGTYSTLKVQPAELEDSGVYFCASSPAPGRRNEQFFGPGTRLTVL.